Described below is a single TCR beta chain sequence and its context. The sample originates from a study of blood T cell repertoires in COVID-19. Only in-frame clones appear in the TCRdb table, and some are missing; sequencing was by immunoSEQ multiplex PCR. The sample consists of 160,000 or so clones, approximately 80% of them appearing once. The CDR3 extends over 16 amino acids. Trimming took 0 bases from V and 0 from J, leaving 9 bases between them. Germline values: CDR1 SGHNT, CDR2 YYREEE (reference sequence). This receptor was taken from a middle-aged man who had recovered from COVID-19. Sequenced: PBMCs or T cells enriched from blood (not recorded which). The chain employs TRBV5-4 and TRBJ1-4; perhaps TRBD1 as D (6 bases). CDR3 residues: CASSLGGGATNEKLFF. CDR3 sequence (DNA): TGTGCCAGCAGCTTGGGGGGGGGCGCAACTAATGAAAAACTGTTTTTT.